This T cell receptor (beta chain) was identified during a study of cytomegalovirus exposure and HLA in healthy donors. Notes on the study in general: Per a prior analysis, the majority of TCR beta V segments were productive roughly 87% or roughly 30% of the time. A later analysis showed HLA-associated TCR beta chains outstripping equally common others in clonal expansion. Available immune exposure information was restricted to CMV serostatus only.

On this clone itself: No antigen is known for it.

This CDR3 is 15 amino acids long. V dropped 5 bases and J dropped 8 bases, with 18 bases sitting between them. The germline V gene has CDR1 MNHEY and CDR2 SVGAGI. PCR used 60 Vbeta primers and 13 Jbeta primers. Libraries were prepared by immunoSEQ multiplex PCR; TCRdb keeps only in-frame clonotypes and omits some of them. The profile shows some 65,000 clones, approximately 71% of them singletons. Sequences were obtained from PBMCs. The TCR sequence derives from a man aged 50 or older in good health and CMV-seropositive. This chain links TRBV6-5 with TRBJ1-4; D is unresolved. CDR3 in DNA: TGTGCCAGCAGTCACAGAAGGTTGGGTGGCGAAAAACTGTTTTTT. It codes for CASSHRRLGGEKLFF.